This T cell receptor (beta chain) was sequenced for a study of Ad26.COV2.S vaccination and SARS-CoV-2 variants. Some clones are missing from TCRdb's copy, which holds only in-frame ones; the method was immunoSEQ multiplex PCR. Of about 680,000 clones detected, around 90% appear once; the ten largest clones hold over 1.3%. On this clone: The antigen is undetermined.

Documented treatment: around 19 received Ad26.COV2.S at low or high dose, single or two shots; roughly five received placebo; per-sample allocation not given. Samples were taken on day 63 after the first vaccine or placebo injection. Findings of the study overall: Following vaccination, spike-specific CD8+ and CD4+ T cell responses reportedly exhibited substantial breadth.

V lost 4 bases, J lost 3 bases, and 14 bases lay in between. The CDR3 spans 16 residues. Looked up from germline, CDR1 is KGHDR and CDR2 is SFDVKD. This rearrangement joins TRBV24-1 to TRBJ2-2, with D hard to call. This receptor was obtained from a person between 18 and 65 years old who received the Ad26.COV2.S COVID-19 vaccine or a placebo. The specimen comprised peripheral blood, sampled in a trial of Ad26.COV2.S vaccine versus placebo. CDR3 loop: CATSEVSASDTGELFF. As DNA, the CDR3 is TGTGCCACCAGTGAGGTTTCAGCCTCGGACACCGGGGAGCTGTTTTTT.